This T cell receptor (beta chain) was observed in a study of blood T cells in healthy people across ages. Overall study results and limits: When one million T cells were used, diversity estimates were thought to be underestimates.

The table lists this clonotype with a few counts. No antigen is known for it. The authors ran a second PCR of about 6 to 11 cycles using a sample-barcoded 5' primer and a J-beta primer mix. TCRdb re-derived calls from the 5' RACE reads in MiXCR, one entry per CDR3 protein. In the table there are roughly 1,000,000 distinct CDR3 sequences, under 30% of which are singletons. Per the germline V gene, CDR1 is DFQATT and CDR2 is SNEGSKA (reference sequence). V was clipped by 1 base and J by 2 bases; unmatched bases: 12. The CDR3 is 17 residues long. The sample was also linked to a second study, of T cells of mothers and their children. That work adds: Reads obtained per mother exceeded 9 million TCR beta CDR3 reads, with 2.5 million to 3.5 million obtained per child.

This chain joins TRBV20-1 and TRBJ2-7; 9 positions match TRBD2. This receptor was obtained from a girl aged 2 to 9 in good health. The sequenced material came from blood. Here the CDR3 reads CSARVRLAGLPPYEQYF. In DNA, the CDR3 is TGCAGTGCTAGAGTTCGGCTAGCGGGACTCCCCCCCTACGAGCAGTACTTC.